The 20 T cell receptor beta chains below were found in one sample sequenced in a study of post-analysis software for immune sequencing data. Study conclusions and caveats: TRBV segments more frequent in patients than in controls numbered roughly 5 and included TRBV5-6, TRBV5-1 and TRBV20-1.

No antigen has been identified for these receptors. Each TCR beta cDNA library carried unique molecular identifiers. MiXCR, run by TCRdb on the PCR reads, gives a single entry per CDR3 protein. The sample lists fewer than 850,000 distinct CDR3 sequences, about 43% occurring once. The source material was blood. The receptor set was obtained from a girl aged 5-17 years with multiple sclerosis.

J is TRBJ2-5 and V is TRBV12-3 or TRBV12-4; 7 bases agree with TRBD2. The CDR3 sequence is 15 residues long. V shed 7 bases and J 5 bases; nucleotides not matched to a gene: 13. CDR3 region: CASTPQRGVEETQYF. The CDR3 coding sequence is TGTGCCAGCACCCCTCAGCGGGGAGTAGAGGAGACCCAGTACTTC.

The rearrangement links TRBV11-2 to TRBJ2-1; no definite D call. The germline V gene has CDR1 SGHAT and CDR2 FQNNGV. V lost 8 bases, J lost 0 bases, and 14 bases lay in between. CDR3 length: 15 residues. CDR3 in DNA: TGTGCCAGCTCGCTCGATGGACGCTCCTACAATGAGCAGTTCTTC. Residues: CASSLDGRSYNEQFF.

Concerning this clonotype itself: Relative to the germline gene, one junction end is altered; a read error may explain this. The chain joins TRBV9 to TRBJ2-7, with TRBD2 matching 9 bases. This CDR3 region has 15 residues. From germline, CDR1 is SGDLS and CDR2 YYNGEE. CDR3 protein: CASSVGASGNYGQYF. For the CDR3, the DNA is TGTGCCAGCAGCGTAGGGGCTAGCGGGAACTACGGGCAGTACTTC.

Here the CDR3 reads CASSPGRHLGQFF. The CDR3 DNA sequence: TGTGCCAGCAGTCCTGGGCGCCACCTCGGGCAGTTCTTC. The chain links TRBV27 to TRBJ2-1; D unclear. Trimming took 5 bases from V and 12 from J, leaving 17 bases between them. This CDR3 has 13 residues. CDR1 is MNHEY and CDR2 is SMNVEV in the germline V gene (reference sequence).

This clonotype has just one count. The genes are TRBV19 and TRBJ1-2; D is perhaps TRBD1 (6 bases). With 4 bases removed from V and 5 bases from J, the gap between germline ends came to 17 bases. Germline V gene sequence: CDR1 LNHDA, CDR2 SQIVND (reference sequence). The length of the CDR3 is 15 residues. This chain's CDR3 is CASSTQQGTVYGYTF. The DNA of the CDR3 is TGTGCCAGTAGTACTCAACAGGGAACAGTTTATGGCTACACCTTC.

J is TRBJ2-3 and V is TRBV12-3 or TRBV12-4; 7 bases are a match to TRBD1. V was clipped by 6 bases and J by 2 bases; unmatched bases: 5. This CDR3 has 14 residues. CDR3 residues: CASRTGQNTDTQYF. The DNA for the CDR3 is TGTGCCAGCAGGACGGGACAGAACACAGATACGCAGTATTTT.

This chain's CDR3 is CASSIGGGNTEAFF. The CDR3 nucleotides are TGTGCCAGCAGTATTGGCGGCGGTAACACTGAAGCTTTCTTT. The rearrangement links TRBV7-2 to TRBJ1-1, with D unclear. The CDR3 covers 14 residues. The V end was cut by 6 bases, the J end by 2 bases, with 13 bases between. Germline V gene lookup returns CDR1 SGHTA and CDR2 FQGNSA.

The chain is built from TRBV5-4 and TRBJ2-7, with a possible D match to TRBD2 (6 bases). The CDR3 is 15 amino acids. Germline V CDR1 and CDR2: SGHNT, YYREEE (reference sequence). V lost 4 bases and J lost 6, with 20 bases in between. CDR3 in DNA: TGTGCCAGCAGCCGGGTTGGGTGGGGAGCGGGCGAGCAGTACTTC. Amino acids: CASSRVGWGAGEQYF. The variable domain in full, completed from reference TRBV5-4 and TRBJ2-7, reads ETGVTQSPTHLIKTRGQQVTLRCSSQSGHNTVSWYQQALGQGPQFIFQYYREEENGRGNFPPRFSGLQFPNYSSELNVNALELDDSALYLCASSRVGWGAGEQYFGPGTRLTVT.

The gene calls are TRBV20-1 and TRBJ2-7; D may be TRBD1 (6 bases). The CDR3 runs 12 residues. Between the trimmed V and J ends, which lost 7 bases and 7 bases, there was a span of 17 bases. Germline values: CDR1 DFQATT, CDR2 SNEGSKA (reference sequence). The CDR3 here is CSVGTRVEEQYF. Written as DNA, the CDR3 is TGCAGTGTGGGGACAAGAGTCGAGGAGCAGTACTTC.

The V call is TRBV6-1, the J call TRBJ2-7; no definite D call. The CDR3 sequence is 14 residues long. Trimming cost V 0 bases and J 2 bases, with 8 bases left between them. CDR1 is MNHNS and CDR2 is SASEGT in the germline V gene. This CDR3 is CASSEAASPYEQYF. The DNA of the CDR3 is TGTGCCAGCAGTGAAGCGGCTAGTCCCTACGAGCAGTACTTC.

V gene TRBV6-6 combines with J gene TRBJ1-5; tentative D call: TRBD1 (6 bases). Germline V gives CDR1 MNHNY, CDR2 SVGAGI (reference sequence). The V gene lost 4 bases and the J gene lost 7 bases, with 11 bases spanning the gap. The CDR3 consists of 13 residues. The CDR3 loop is CASSSAGAQPQHF. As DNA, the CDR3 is TGTGCCAGCAGTTCAGCGGGGGCCCAGCCCCAGCATTTT.

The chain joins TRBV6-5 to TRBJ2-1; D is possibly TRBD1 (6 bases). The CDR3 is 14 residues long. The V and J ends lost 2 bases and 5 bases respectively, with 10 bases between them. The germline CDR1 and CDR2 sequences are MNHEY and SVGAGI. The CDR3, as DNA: TGTGCCAGCAGTTACGTGGGGGCAAACAATGAGCAGTTCTTC. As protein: CASSYVGANNEQFF.

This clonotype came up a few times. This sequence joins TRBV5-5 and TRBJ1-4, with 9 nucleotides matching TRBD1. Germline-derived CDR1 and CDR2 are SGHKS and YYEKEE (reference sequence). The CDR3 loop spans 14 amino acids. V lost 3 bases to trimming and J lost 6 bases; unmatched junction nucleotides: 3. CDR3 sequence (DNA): TGTGCCAGCAGCTCGGGACAGGGAGATGAAAAACTGTTTTTT. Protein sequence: CASSSGQGDEKLFF.

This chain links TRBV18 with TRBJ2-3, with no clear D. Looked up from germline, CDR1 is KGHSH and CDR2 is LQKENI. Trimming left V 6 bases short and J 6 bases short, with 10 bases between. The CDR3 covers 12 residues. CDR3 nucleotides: TGTGCCAGCTCCTCTGCGAAGGATACGCAGTATTTT. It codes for CASSSAKDTQYF.

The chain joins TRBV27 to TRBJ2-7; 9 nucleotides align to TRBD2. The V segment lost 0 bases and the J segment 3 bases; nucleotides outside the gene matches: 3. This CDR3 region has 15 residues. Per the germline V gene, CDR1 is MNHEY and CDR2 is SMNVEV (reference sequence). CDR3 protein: CASSLSVAGVYEQYF. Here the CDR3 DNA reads TGTGCCAGCAGTTTATCGGTAGCGGGAGTCTACGAGCAGTACTTC.

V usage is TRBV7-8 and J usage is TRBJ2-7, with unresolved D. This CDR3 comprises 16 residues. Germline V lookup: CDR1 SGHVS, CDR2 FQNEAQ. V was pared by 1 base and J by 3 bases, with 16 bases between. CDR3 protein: CASSLDGPPLVYEQYF. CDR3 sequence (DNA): TGTGCCAGCAGCTTAGACGGGCCACCCCTAGTCTACGAGCAGTACTTC.

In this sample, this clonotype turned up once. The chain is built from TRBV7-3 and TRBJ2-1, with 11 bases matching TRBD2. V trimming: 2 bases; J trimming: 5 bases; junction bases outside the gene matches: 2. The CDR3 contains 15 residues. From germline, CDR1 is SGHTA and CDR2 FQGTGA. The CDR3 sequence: CASSLAGLADNEQFF. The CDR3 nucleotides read TGTGCCAGCAGCTTAGCGGGACTAGCGGACAATGAGCAGTTCTTC. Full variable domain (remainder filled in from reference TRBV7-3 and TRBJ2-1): GAGVSQTPSNKVTEKGKYVELRCDPISGHTALYWYRQSLGQGPEFLIYFQGTGAADDSGLPNDRFFAVRPEGSVSTLKIQRTERGDSAVYLCASSLAGLADNEQFFGPGTRLTVL.

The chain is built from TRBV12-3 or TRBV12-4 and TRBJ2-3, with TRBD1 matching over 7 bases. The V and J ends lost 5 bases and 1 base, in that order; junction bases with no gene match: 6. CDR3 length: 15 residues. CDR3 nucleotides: TGTGCCAGCAGTCTACAGGGGATCGGCACAGATACGCAGTATTTT. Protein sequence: CASSLQGIGTDTQYF.

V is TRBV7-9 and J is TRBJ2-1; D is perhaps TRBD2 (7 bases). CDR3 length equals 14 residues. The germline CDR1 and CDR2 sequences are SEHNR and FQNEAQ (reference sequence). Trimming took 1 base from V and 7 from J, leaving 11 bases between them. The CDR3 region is CASSLGGGWNEQFF. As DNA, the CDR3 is TGTGCCAGCAGCTTAGGGGGGGGCTGGAATGAGCAGTTCTTC.

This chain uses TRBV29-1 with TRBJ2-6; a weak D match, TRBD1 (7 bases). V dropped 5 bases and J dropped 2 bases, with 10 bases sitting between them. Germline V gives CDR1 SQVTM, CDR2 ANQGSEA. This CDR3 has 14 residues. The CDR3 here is CSVPRGAGANVLTF. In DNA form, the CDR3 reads TGCAGCGTTCCCAGGGGGGCTGGGGCCAACGTCCTGACTTTC.